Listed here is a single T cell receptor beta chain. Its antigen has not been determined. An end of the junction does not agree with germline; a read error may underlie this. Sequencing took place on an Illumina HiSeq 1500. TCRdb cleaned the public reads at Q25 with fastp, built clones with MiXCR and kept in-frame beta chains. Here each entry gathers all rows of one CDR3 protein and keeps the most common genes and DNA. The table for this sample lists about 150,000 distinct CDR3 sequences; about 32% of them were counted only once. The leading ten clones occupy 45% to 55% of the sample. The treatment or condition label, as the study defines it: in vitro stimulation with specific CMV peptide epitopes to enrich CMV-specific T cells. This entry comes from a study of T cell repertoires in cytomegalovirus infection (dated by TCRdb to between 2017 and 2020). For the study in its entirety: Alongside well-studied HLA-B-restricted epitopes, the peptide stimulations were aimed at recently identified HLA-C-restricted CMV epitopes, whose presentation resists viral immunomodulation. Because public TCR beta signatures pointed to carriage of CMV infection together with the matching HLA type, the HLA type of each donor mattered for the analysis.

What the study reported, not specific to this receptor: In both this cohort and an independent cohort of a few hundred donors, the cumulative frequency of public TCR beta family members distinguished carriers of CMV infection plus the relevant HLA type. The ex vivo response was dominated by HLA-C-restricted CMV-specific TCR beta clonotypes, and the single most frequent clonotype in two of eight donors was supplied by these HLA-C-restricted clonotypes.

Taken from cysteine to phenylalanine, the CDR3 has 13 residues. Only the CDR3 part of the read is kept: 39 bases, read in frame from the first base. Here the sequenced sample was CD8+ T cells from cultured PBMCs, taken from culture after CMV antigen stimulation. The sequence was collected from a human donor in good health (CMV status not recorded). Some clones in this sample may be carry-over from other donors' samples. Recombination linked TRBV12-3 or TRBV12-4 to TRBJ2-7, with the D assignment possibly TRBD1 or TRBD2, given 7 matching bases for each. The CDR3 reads CASTFDRDYELYF. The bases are TGTGCCAGCACCTTCGACAGGGACTACGAGCTGTACTTC.